This T cell receptor (beta chain) was sequenced for a study of post-analysis software for immune sequencing data. Across the whole study: Disease trajectories encompassed relapsing-remitting, secondary progressive and progressive-relapsing multiple sclerosis. General study results and limits: Elevated frequency relative to controls characterized several TRBV segments in patients, TRBV5-6, TRBV5-1 and TRBV20-1 among them. A significant reduction in normalized Chao1 diversity was observed in multiple sclerosis patients versus controls. Strong co-clustering by F measure linked samples that shared a preparation batch.

Trimming removed 1 base from V and 0 bases from J, with 14 bases in between. The CDR3 is 17 residues long. CDR1 is SGHRS and CDR2 is YFSETQ in the germline V gene. This clonotype was counted a few times. Its antigen is unidentified. Included in the TCR beta cDNA libraries were unique molecular identifiers. Some 500,000 cDNA molecules were obtained from around 1 to 9.1 million T cells. TCRdb analysed the PCR reads with MiXCR anew, one entry per CDR3 protein. The table shows around 500,000 distinct CDR3 sequences, with roughly 34% occurring only once. The rearrangement uses TRBV5-1 and TRBJ2-1; D is unresolved. The sequencing input was blood. The receptor was isolated from a girl under 18 with multiple sclerosis. This chain's CDR3 is CASSLWSTTSSYNEQFF. The CDR3 DNA follows: TGCGCCAGCAGCTTGTGGTCCACAACAAGCTCCTACAATGAGCAGTTCTTC. Full variable domain (rest looked up from reference TRBV5-1 and TRBJ2-1): KAGVTQTPRYLIKTRGQQVTLSCSPISGHRSVSWYQQTPGQGLQFLFEYFSETQRNKGNFPGRFSGRQFSNSRSEMNVSTLELGDSALYLCASSLWSTTSSYNEQFFGPGTRLTVL.